Listed below are T cell receptor beta chains from one sample, sequenced in a study of cytomegalovirus exposure and HLA in healthy donors. Produced via immunoSEQ multiplex PCR; TCRdb's table is partial and in-frame only. The sample includes approximately 170,000 clones, roughly 80% of them seen just once. Material for sequencing was PBMCs. All receptors derive from a man aged 25 to 40 in good health and CMV-seropositive. Each CDR3 is given without its conserved first and last residue.

v_call	cdr3_aa
TRBV27	ATRDRSSYNEQF
TRBV19	ASSMRVGNNSPLH
TRBV6-6	ASSYSVGTGHEQY
TRBV5-8	ASSLAGTGGEPQH
TRBV28	ASTTSGTGESPLH
TRBV13	ASSSEGAQKETQY
TRBV2	ASSEAEDRDRDSPLH
TRBV7-6	ASSGPQGEAF
TRBV5-1	ASRGGTTYEQY
TRBV4-1	ASRPPGDWYTGELF
TRBV11-3	ASSPRDSPEAF
TRBV9	ASSPREGEQF
TRBV6-1	ASSRMEALGNIQY
TRBV27	ASSLTSGTGELF
TRBV25-1	ASSPDRAGQPQH